This entry concerns a single T cell receptor beta chain. This clone was counted a few times. Its antigen remains undetermined. Base qualities are not provided; no much larger clone lies one nucleotide away. The immunoSEQ Assay, a bias-controlled multiplex PCR, was used to amplify TCRbeta CDR3 regions from genomic DNA. The authors' pipeline ran thus. The number of nucleated cells in each sample was estimated from the amplification of reference gene primers within the assay. To quantify the absolute abundance of each unique TCRbeta CDR3 rearrangement, sequence reads were collapsed and filtered. For each sample, productive Simpson clonality was calculated as the square root of Simpson's diversity index across productive rearrangements. Sourced from immuneACCESS, this table was stored by TCRdb with only in-frame sequences that have V and J called. A share of the clones is absent; for the studies checked, an unresolved V gene accounts for under half, and the remainder has no known explanation. V and J calls and clone size are as listed in that table; D and trimming were resolved from the DNA. The sample table shows approximately 500,000 clones, and approximately 83% are seen once. The top ten clonotypes cover roughly 3.2% of the sample.

The collaborating institutions used their own protocols to collect whole blood in K2EDTA tubes. For TCRbeta analysis, collaborators shipped samples as frozen whole blood, isolated PBMCs, or DNA extracted from either of those sample types. These data belong to a study of blood T cell repertoires in COVID-19 (TCRdb year 2020). With regard to the full study: Samples from collaborators originated in the United States, Italy and Spain and spanned both the acute and convalescent phases of COVID-19. The repertoires were released in a freely available public database intended as a resource for research on the immune response to SARS-CoV-2. Sample metadata almost always included a de-identified subject ID, COVID-19 status, age in years and sex. The material from the prospective study consisted of cDNA or gDNA derived from T cells, B-cell-depleted T cells, or PBMCs. The dataset comprised deeply sampled blood TCRbeta repertoires from subjects exposed to, actively infected with, or recovered from COVID-19. Samples came from the ongoing ImmuneRACE study (first 160 participants) plus 1,254 subjects from 6 global collaborators. Where HLA class I and class II types were available, the types were taken from metadata supplied by the sample provider, not from assay-based typing.

Its CDR3 holds 18 amino acids, cysteine through phenylalanine. The sequence is cut down to CDR3 DNA, 54 bases in frame from base 1. Trimming accounts for 0 bases at V and 2 bases at J, while the number of junction bases matched to no gene is 5. From the germline V gene, CDR1 is MGHRA and CDR2 is YSYEKL. Here is what the overall study found, with its caveats: The amount of clinical and demographic metadata varied by source and participant and was provided uncurated.

The sequence derives from a human donor in a cohort sampled during active COVID-19. The chain uses TRBV4-1 and TRBJ1-5, and 12 bases in between align with TRBD1. Sequencing was done on a sample of peripheral blood. The encoded CDR3 is CASSQEGTGGVGNQPQHF. The DNA sequence reads TGCGCCAGCAGCCAAGAGGGGACAGGGGGCGTTGGCAATCAGCCCCAGCATTTT.